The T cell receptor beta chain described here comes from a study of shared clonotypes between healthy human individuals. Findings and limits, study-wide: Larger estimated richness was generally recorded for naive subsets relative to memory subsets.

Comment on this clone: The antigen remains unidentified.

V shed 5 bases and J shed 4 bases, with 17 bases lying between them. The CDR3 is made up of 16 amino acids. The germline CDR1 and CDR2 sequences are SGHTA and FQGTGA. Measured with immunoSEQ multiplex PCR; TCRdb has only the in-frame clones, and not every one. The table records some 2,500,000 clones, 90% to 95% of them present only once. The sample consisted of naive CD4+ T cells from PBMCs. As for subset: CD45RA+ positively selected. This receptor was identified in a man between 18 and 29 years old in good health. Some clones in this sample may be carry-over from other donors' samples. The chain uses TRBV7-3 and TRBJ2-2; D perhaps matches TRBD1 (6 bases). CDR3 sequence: CASSPHRTVGTGELFF. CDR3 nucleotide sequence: TGTGCCAGCAGCCCCCACCGGACAGTTGGCACCGGGGAGCTGTTTTTT.